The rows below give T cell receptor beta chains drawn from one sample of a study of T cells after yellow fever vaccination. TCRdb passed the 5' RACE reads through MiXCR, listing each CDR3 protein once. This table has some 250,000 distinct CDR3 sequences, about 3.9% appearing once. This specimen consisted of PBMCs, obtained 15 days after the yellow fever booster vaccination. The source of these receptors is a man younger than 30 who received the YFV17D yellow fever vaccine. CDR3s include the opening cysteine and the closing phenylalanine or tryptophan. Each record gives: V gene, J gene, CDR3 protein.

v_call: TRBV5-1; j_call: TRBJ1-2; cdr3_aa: CASSPLQGYYYTF
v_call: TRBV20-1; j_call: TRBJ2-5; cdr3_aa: CSAGGGRLHF
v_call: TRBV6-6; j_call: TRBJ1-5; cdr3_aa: CASRSGTDNQPQHF
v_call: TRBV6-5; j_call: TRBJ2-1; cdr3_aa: CASSYTRKARSNSEQFF
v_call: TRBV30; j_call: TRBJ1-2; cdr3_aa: CAWSVQGGYTF
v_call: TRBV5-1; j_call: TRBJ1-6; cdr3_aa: CASSGQGNNSPLHF
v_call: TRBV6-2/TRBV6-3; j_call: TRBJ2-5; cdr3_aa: CASSRPAETQYF
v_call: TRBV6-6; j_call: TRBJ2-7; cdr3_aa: CASSSSNGRTIYEQYF
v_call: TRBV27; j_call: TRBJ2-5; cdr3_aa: CASRGLAGGISETQYF
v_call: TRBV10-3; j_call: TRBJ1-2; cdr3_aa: CAISHGQGPHNGYTF
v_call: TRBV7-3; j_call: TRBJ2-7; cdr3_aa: CASSRLAGRQEQYF
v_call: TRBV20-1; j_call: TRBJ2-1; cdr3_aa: CSAREPQGFHNEQFF
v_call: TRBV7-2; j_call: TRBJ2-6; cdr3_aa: CASSETGGGSGANVLTF
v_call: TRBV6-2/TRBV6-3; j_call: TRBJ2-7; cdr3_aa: CASSLSTGSSYEQYF
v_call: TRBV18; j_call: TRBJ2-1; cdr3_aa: CASSPSSGGSSYNEQFF
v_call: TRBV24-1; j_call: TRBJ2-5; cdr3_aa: CATSAGGGYETQYF
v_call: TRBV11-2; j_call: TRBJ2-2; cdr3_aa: CASSHQTQGNTGELFF
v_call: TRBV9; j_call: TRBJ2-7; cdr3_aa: CAREGDSYGYYEQYF
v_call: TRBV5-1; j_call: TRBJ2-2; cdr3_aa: CASSLPPGGGRTNTGELFF
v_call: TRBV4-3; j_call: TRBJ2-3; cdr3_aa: CASSQEPRDTDTQYF
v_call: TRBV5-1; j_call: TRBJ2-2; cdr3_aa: CASSLGGTENTGELFF
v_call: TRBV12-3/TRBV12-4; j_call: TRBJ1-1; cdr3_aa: CASSVQGLNTEAFF
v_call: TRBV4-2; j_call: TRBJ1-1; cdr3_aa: CASSLDQGRTEAFF
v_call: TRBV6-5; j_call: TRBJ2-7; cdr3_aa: CASSRDSEYYEQYF
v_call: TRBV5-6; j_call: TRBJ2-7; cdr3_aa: CASSFSAGNSEQYF
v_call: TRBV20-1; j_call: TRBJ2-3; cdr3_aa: CSAQRNTQYF
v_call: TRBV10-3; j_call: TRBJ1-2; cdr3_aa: CAIRVLGRSGGYTF
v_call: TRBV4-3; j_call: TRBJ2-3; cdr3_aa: CASSPGSDDTQYF
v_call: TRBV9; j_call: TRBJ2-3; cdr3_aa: CASSSRQTDTQYF
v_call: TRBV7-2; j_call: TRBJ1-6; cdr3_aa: CASSLSRNSPLHF
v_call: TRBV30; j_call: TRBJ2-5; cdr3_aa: CAWSLAGRYQETQYF
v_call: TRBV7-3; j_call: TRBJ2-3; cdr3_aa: CASSFERRPDTQYF
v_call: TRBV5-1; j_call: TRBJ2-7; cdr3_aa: CASSFPGPSYEQYF
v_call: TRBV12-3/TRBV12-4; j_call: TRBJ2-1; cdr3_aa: CASSLSGGGSYNEQFF
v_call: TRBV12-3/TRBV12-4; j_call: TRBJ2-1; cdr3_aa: CASSFSATGYNEQFF
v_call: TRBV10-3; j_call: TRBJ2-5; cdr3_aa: CAISRTAQETQYF
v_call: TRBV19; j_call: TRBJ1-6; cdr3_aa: CASRPSGDNSPLHF
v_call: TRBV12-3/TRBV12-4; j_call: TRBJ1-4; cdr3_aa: CASSLLGLQKLFF
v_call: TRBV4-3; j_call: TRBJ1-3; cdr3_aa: CASSQDMSGNTIYF
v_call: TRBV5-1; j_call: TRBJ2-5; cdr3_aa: CASSFGQTQETQYF
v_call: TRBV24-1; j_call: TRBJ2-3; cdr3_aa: CATSDLQGVTQYF
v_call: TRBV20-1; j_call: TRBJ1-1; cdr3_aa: CRTSYMNTEAFF